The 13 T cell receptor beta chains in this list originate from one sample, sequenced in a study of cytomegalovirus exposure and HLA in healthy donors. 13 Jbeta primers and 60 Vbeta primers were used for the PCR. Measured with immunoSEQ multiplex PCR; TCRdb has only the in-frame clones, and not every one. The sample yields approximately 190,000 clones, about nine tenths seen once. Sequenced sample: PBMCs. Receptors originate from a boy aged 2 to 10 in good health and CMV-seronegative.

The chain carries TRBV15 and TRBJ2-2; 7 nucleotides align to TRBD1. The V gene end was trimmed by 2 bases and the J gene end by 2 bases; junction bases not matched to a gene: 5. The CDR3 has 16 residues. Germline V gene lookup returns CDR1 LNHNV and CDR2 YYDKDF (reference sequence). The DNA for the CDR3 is TGTGCCACCAGCAGACTCGGGACAGTAAACACCGGGGAGCTGTTTTTT. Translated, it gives CATSRLGTVNTGELFF.

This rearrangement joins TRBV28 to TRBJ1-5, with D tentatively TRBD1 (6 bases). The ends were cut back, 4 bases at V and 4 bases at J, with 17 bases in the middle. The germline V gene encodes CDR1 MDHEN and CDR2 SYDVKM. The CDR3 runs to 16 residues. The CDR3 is CASSSPTGVGNQPQHF. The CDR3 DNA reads TGTGCCAGCAGTTCCCCGACAGGAGTAGGGAATCAGCCCCAGCATTTT.

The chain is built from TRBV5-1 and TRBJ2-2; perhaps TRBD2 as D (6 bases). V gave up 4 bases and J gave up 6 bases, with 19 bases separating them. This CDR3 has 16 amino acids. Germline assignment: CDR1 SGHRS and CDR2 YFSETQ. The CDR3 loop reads CASSAGRAGVAGELFF. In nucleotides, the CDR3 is TGCGCCAGCAGCGCGGGACGAGCGGGCGTAGCCGGGGAGCTGTTTTTT.

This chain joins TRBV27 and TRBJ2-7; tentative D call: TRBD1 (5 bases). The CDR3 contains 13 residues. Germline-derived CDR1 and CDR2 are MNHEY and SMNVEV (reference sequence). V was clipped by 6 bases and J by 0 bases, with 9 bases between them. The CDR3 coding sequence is TGTGCCAGCAGGACAGTCAGCTCCTACGAGCAGTACTTC. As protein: CASRTVSSYEQYF.

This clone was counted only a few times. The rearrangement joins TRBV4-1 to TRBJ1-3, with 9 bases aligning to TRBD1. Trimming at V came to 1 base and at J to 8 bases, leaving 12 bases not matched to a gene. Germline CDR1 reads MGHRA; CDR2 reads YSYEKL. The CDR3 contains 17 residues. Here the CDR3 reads CASSQATGGPDGDTIYF. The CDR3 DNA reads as TGCGCCAGCAGCCAAGCAACAGGGGGCCCCGATGGGGACACCATATATTTT.

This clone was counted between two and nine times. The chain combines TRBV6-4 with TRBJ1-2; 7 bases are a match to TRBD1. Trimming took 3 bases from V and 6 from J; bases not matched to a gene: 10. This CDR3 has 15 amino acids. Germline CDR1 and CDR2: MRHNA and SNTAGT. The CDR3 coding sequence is TGTGCCAGCAGTGAAGAGGCAGGGGGAGTCGATGGCTACACCTTC. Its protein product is CASSEEAGGVDGYTF.

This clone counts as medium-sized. In DNA form, the CDR3 reads TGTGCCAGCAGTGACTCCGAGGCGAACACCGGGGAGCTGTTTTTT. Protein: CASSDSEANTGELFF. The chain recombines TRBV6-4 with TRBJ2-2, with no clear D. This CDR3 spans 15 amino acids. From germline, CDR1 is MRHNA and CDR2 SNTAGT. The V gene lost 0 bases and the J gene lost 0 bases, with 5 bases spanning the gap.

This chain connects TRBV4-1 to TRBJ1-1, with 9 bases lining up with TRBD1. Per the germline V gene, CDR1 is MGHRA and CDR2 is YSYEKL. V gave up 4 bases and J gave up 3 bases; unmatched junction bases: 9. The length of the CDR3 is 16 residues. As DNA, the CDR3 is TGCGCCAGCAGCCCCCGGGACAGGGATCTGGACACTGAAGCTTTCTTT. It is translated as CASSPRDRDLDTEAFF.

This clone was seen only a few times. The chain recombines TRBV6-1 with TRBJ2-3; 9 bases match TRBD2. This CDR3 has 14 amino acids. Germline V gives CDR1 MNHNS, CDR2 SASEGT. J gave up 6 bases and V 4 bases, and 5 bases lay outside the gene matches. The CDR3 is CASSARGGRDTQYF. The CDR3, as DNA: TGTGCCAGCAGTGCGCGGGGGGGCCGTGATACGCAGTATTTT.

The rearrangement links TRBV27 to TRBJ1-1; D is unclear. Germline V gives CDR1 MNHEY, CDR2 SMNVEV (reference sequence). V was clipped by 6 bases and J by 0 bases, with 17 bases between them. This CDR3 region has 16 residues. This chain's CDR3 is CASSRVGLMLNTEAFF. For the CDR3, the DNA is TGTGCCAGCAGCCGGGTTGGCCTCATGTTGAACACTGAAGCTTTCTTT.

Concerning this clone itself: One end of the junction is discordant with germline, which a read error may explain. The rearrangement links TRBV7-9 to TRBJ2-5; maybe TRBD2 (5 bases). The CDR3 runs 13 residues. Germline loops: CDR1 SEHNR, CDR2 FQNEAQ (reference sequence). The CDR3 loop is CSSSLAAGETQYF. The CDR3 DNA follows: TGTTCCAGCAGCCTAGCAGCAGGAGAGACCCAGTACTTC.

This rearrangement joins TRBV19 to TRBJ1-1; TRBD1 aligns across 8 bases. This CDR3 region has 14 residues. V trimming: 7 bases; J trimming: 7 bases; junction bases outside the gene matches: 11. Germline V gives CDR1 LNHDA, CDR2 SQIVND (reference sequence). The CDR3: CASKGQGRAIEAFF. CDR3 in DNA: TGTGCCAGTAAAGGACAGGGACGCGCCATTGAAGCTTTCTTT.

The CDR3 here is CASSVQGSSYEQYF. CDR3 DNA: TGCGCCAGCAGCGTTCAGGGAAGCTCCTACGAGCAGTACTTC. The chain combines TRBV5-1 with TRBJ2-5; TRBD1 might be the D (5 bases). Judging by the DNA end, TRBJ2-7 fits better; the J call may be wrong. From germline, CDR1 is SGHRS and CDR2 YFSETQ. CDR3 length: 14 amino acids.